Sequencing of this T cell receptor (beta chain) was carried out in a study of blood T cells in healthy people across ages. Germline V gene data show CDR1 as SGHRS and CDR2 as YFSETQ. J lost 2 bases, V lost 3 bases, and 13 bases had no gene match. The CDR3 extends over 18 amino acids. A J-beta primer mix and a sample-barcoded 5' primer were used in a second PCR of about 7 to 12 cycles. One entry per CDR3 protein results from TCRdb running MiXCR on the 5' RACE reads. Of about a million distinct CDR3 sequences in the sample, around 54% were seen once. This clonotype was counted only a few times. The clonotype originates from a woman between 55 and 75 years old in good health. J is TRBJ2-3 and V is TRBV5-1; 9 bases map to TRBD2. Sequencing was performed on blood. The CDR3 DNA reads TGCGCCAGCAGCTCCTGGCCGTCTAGCGGGAAATTCACAGATACGCAGTATTTT. Translation gives CASSSWPSSGKFTDTQYF.